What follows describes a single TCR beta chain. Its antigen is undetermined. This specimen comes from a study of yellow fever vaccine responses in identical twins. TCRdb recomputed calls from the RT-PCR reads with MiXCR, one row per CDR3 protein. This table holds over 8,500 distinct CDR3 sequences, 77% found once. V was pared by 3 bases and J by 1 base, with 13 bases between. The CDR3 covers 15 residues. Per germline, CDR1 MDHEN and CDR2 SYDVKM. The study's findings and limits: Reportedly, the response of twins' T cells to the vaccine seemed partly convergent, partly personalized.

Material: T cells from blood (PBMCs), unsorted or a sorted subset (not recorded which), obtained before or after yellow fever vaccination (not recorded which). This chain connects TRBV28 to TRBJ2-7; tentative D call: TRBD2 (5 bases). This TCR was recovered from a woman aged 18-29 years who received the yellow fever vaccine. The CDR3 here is CASSLADPGSYEQYF. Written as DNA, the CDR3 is TGTGCCAGCAGTTTGGCGGACCCGGGGTCCTACGAGCAGTACTTC.